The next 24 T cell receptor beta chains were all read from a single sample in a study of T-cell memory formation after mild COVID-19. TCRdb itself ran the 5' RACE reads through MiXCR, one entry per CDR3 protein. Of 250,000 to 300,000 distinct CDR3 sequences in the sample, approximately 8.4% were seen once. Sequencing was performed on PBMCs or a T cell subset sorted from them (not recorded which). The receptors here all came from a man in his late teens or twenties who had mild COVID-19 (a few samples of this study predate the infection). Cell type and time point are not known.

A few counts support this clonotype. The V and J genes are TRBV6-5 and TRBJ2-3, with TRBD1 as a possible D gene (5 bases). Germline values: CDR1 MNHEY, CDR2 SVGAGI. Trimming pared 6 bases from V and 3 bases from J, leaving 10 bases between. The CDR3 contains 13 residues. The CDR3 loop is CASRVTDTDTQYF. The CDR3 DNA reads TGTGCCAGCAGGGTGACAGATACAGATACGCAGTATTTT.

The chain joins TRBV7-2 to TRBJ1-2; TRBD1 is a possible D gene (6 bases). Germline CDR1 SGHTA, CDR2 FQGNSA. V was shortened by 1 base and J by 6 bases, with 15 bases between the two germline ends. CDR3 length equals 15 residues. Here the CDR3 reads CASSLVSGALDGYTF. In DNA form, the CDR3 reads TGTGCCAGCAGCTTAGTATCAGGGGCCCTAGATGGCTACACCTTC.

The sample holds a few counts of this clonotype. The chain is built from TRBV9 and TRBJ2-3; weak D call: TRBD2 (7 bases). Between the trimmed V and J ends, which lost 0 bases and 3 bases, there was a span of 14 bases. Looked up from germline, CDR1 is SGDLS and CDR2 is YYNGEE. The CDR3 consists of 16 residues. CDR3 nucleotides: TGTGCCAGCAGCGTAGGGGGGGGGCCTGGAACAGATACGCAGTATTTT. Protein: CASSVGGGPGTDTQYF.

CDR3 sequence (DNA): TGTGCCAGCAGCTCGCTGGTCGGGACAGGGGACCCTCCCGCAGATACGCAGTATTTT. Its protein is CASSSLVGTGDPPADTQYF. This chain uses TRBV7-9 with TRBJ2-3, with TRBD1 matching over 10 bases. The CDR3 spans 19 residues. Germline values: CDR1 SEHNR, CDR2 FQNEAQ (reference sequence). V shed 4 bases, J shed 4 bases, and the junction held 17 bases outside the gene matches.

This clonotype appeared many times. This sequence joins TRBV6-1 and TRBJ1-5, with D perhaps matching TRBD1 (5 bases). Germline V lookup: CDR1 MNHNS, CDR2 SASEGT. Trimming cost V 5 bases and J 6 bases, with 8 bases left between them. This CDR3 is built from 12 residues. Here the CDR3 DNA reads TGTGCCAGCAGTTGGGGGATTCAGCCCCAGCATTTT. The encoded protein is CASSWGIQPQHF.

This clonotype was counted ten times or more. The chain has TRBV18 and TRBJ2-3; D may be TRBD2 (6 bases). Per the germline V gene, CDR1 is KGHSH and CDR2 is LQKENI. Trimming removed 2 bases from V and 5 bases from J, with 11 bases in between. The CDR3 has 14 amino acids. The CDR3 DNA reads TGTGCCAGCTCACCAGAGTTGCGGGAAGATACGCAGTATTTT. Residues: CASSPELREDTQYF.

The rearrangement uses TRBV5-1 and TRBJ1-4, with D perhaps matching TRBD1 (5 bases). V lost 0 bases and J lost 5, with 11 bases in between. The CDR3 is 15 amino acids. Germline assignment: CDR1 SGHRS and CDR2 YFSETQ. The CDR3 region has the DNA TGCGCCAGCAGCTTGGGTGTACAGGAGAATGAAAAACTGTTTTTT. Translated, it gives CASSLGVQENEKLFF.

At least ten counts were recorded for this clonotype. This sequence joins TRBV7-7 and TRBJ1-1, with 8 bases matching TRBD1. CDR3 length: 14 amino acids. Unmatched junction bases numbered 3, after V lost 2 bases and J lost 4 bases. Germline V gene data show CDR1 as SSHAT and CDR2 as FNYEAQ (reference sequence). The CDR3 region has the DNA TGTGCCAGCAGCTTACACAGGGGGGCCACTGAAGCTTTCTTT. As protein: CASSLHRGATEAFF.

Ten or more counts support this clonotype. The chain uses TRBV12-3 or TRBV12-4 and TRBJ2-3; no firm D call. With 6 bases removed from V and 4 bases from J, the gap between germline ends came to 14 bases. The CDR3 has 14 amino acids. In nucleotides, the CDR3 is TGTGCCAGCAGGTTTTCCCTTAGCCCAGATACGCAGTATTTT. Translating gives CASRFSLSPDTQYF.

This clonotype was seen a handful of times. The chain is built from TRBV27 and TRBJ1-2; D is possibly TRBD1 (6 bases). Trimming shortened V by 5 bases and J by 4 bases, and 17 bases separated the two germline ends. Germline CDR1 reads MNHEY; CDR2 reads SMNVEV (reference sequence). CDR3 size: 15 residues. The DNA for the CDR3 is TGTGCCAGCAGTACCGCTGGGGGCGACTTCTATGGCTACACCTTC. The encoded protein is CASSTAGGDFYGYTF.

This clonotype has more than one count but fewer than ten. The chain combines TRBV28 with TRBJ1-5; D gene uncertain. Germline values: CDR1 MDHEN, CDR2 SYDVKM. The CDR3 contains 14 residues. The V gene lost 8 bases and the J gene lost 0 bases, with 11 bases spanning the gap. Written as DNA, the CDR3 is TGTGCCAGCGGACTCCTGAGTAGCAATCAGCCCCAGCATTTT. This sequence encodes CASGLLSSNQPQHF.

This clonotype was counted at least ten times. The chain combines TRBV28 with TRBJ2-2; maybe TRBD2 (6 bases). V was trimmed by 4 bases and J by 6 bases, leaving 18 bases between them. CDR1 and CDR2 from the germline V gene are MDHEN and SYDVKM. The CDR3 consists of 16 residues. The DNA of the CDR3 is TGTGCCAGCAGTTCCCCTCCGGGGGAAGCCGCCGGGGAGCTGTTTTTT. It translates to CASSSPPGEAAGELFF. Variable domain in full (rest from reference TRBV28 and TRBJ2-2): DVKVTQSSRYLVKRTGEKVFLECVQDMDHENMFWYRQDPGLGLRLIYFSYDVKMKEKGDIPEGYSVSREKKERFSLILESASTNQTSMYLCASSSPPGEAAGELFFGEGSRLTVL.

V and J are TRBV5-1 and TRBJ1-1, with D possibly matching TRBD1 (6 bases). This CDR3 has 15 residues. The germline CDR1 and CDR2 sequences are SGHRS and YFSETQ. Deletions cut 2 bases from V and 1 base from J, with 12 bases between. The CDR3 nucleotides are TGCGCCAGCAGCTTTGCAGGGGTGGGGAACACTGAAGCTTTCTTT. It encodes CASSFAGVGNTEAFF.

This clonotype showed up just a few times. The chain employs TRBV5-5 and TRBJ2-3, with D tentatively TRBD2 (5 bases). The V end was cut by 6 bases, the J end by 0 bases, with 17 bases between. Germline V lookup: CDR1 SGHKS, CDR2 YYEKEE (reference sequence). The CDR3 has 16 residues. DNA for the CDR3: TGTGCCAGCACCCTCGCGTCGGGGATCAGCACAGATACGCAGTATTTT. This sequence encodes CASTLASGISTDTQYF.

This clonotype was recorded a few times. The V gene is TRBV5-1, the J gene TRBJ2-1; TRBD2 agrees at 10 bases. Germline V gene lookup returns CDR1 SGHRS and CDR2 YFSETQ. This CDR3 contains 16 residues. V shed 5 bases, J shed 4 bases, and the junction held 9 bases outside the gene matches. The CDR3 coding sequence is TGCGCCAGCAGAGGAGGAAAACTAGCGGGGTACAATGAGCAGTTCTTC. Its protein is CASRGGKLAGYNEQFF.

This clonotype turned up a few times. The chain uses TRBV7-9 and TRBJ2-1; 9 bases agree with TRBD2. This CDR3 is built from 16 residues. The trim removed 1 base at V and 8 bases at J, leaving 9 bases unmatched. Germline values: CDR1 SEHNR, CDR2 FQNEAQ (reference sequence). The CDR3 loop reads CASSLVGRGGLDEQFF. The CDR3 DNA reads TGTGCCAGCAGCTTAGTCGGGCGGGGGGGCCTGGATGAGCAGTTCTTC.

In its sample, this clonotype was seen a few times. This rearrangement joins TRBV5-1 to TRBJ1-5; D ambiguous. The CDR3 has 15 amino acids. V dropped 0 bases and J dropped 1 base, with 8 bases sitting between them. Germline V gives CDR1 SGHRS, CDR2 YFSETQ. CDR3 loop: CASSLGLASNQPQHF. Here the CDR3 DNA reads TGCGCCAGCAGCTTGGGACTGGCAAGCAATCAGCCCCAGCATTTT.

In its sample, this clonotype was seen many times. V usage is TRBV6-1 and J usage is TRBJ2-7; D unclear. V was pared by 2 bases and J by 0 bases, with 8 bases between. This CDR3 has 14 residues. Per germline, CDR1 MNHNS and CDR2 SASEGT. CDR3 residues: CASSERAVSYEQYV. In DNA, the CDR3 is TGTGCCAGCAGTGAAAGGGCGGTCTCCTACGAGCAGTACGTC.

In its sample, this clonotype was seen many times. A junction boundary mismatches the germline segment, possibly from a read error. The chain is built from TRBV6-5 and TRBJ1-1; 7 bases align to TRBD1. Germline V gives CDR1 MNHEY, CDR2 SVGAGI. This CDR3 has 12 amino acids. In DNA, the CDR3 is TGTGCCAGCAGTCCCGACAGGGCTGAGGCTTTCTTT. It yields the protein CASSPDRAEAFF.

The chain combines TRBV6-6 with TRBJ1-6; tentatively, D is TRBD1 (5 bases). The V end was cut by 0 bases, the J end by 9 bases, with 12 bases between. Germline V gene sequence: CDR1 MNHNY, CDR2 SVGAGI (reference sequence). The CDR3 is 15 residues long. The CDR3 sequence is CASSYSQGSGSPLHF. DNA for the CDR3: TGTGCCAGCAGTTACTCCCAGGGTTCCGGTTCACCCCTCCACTTT.

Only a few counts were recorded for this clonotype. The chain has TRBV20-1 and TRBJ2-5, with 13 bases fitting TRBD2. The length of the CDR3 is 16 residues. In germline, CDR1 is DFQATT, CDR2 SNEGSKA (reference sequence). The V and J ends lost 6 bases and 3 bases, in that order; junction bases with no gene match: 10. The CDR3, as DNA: TGCAGTGCCATGACCGGGACTAGCGGGGACAAAGAGACCCAGTACTTC. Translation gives CSAMTGTSGDKETQYF.

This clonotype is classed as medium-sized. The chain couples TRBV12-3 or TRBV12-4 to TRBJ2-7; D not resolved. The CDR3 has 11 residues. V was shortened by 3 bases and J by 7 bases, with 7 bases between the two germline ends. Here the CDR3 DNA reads TGTGCCAGCAGTTTGCGGCAGGAGCAGTACTTC. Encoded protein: CASSLRQEQYF.

CDR3: CASSLRSTTGGVPWPQHF. CDR3 DNA: TGTGCCAGCAGCTTGCGCAGTACGACAGGGGGAGTCCCTTGGCCCCAGCATTTT. V is TRBV7-2 and J is TRBJ1-5, with TRBD1 identical over 9 bases. The CDR3 totals 18 residues. The junction had 18 bases not matched to a gene; V was cut back by 3 bases and J by 9 bases. The V gene's germline CDR1 is SGHTA and CDR2 FQGNSA.

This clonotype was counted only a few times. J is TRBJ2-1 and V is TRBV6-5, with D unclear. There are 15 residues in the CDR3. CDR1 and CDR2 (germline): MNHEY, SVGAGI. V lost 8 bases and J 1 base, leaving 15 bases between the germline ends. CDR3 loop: CASVKGSWSYNEQFF. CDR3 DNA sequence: TGTGCCAGCGTAAAGGGAAGTTGGTCCTACAATGAGCAGTTCTTC.